This T cell receptor (beta chain) was profiled in a study of T cells expressing NK-cell markers. Study-wide background: The study drew TCR beta repertoires from sorted CD3+CD56+NKG2C+, CD3+CD56+NKG2C- and CD3+CD56-NKG2C+ T cells. Seropositivity for HCMV was found in seven of the eight sequenced donors, with one seronegative.

Findings and caveats of the study: Of CD8+ T cells, roughly 1.0-7.0% belonged to dominant NKG2C+ clonotypes in five or six donors. Several donors showed these clonotypes also leading the CD3+CD56-NKG2C+ fraction.

Of note for this clonotype: Its antigen is undetermined.

TCRdb reprocessed the 5' RACE reads and reports one entry per CDR3 protein, with no DNA. The sample has approximately 440,000 distinct CDR3 sequences. There are 17 residues in the CDR3. CDR1 is MNHEY and CDR2 is SMNVEV in the germline V gene (reference sequence). The chain recombines TRBV27 with TRBJ2-6; TCRdb reports TRBD1, a call that lacks DNA to check it against. The material sequenced was blood T cells: a sorted CD56 or NKG2C T cell subset, CD4+ or CD8+ T cells, or bulk PBMC T cells (not recorded which). The sequence was obtained from a woman in her 50s in good health. This chain's CDR3 is CASSFGRGGSGANVLTF.